This passage covers 28 T cell receptor beta chains from one sample sequenced in a study of T cells in Graves' hyperthyroidism and ophthalmopathy. Amplified TCR beta CDR3 regions derived from RNA transcripts. Using the HTBI primer set, a first-round RT-PCR was run on the TCR CDR3. TCRdb reprocessed the multiplex PCR reads via MiXCR and lists one record per CDR3 protein. The table shows around 580,000 distinct CDR3 sequences, with 46% occurring only once. Sequencing was done on a sample of peripheral blood or thyroid tissue (not recorded which). These receptors originate from a woman younger than 30 with Graves' hyperthyroidism.

The rearrangement uses TRBV7-9 and TRBJ2-7, with TRBD1 matching 7 bases. V shed 4 bases, J shed 0 bases, and the junction held 6 bases outside the gene matches. CDR3 size: 15 residues. Germline V gene sequence: CDR1 SEHNR, CDR2 FQNEAQ (reference sequence). This CDR3 is CASSYTGTDSYEQYF. CDR3 coding DNA: TGTGCCAGCAGCTATACCGGGACAGACTCCTACGAGCAGTACTTC.

The V call is TRBV2, the J call TRBJ1-5, with no clear D. Trimming shortened V by 10 bases and J by 14 bases, and 18 bases separated the two germline ends. The V gene's germline CDR1 is SNHLY and CDR2 FYNNEI. CDR3 size: 11 residues. This chain's CDR3 is CATWTGAYEHF. The CDR3 nucleotides read TGTGCCACCTGGACGGGAGCCTACGAGCATTTT. The entire variable domain, with the rest obtained from reference TRBV2 and TRBJ1-5, is as follows: EPEVTQTPSHQVTQMGQEVILRCVPISNHLYFYWYRQILGQKVEFLVSFYNNEISEKSEIFDDQFSVERPDGSNFTLKIRSTKLEDSAMYFCATWTGAYEHFGDGTRLSIL.

This clonotype came up once. The chain joins TRBV20-1 to TRBJ2-7, with 9 bases identical to TRBD2. The V gene's germline CDR1 is DFQATT and CDR2 SNEGSKA (reference sequence). The CDR3 length is 14 residues. After removal of 2 bases from V and 0 bases from J, the junction contained 2 bases not matched to a gene. Here the CDR3 DNA reads TGCAGTGCTAGACTAGCGGGGAGCTCCTACGAGCAGTACTTC. Translating it yields CSARLAGSSYEQYF.

A remark on this clonotype: A much more abundant neighbour one base away suggests this may be a read error. The rearrangement joins TRBV5-1 to TRBJ2-7, with 7 bases lining up with TRBD1. The CDR3 has 13 residues. Germline lookup yields CDR1 SGHRS and CDR2 YFSETQ. Trimming removed 4 bases from V and 9 bases from J; junction bases left unmatched: 10. CDR3 in amino acids: CASSTTGLDGQYF. The CDR3 DNA sequence: TGCGCCAGCAGCACGACAGGGTTGGACGGGCAGTACTTC.

The chain links TRBV10-3 to TRBJ1-2; no definite D call. CDR3 length: 15 amino acids. In germline, CDR1 is ENHRY, CDR2 SYGVKD. Trimming left V 0 bases short and J 4 bases short, with 12 bases between. CDR3: CAISESNIASYGYTF. The CDR3 DNA reads TGTGCCATCAGTGAGTCCAATATAGCTAGCTATGGCTACACCTTC.

For this clonotype: The CDR3 ends on some other residue instead of the conserved phenylalanine or tryptophan, so this is likely a read error. The DNA is left out, because the CDR3 cannot be placed on it with certainty; the CDR3 is given as TCRdb lists it. The chain has TRBV24-1 and TRBJ2-5; TRBD1 is the table's D call, not checked against the DNA. Germline V gene sequence: CDR1 KGHDR, CDR2 SFDVKD. The CDR3 length equals 8 residues, ends included. The CDR3 sequence is CATSESGT.

At least ten counts were recorded for this clonotype. V usage is TRBV7-8 and J usage is TRBJ1-1, with D perhaps TRBD1 (6 bases). This CDR3 is built from 14 residues. Germline CDR1 is SGHVS and CDR2 is FQNEAQ. Between the trimmed V and J ends, which lost 3 bases and 2 bases, there was a span of 10 bases. The CDR3 DNA reads TGTGCCAGCAGCTTTCCCAGGGGAAACACTGAAGCTTTCTTT. It encodes CASSFPRGNTEAFF.

The chain joins TRBV9 to TRBJ1-2; weak D call: TRBD1 (5 bases). CDR3 length equals 13 residues. Germline V gives CDR1 SGDLS, CDR2 YYNGEE. V gave up 4 bases and J gave up 8 bases, with 15 bases separating them. As DNA, the CDR3 is TGTGCCAGCAGCTACCCCCCCGGGGGAGGCTACACCTTC. Translation: CASSYPPGGGYTF.

This clonotype appeared many times. The chain joins TRBV27 to TRBJ2-5; tentatively, D is TRBD2 (5 bases). The CDR3 has 12 amino acids. Germline V gene sequence: CDR1 MNHEY, CDR2 SMNVEV (reference sequence). The V end was cut by 10 bases, the J end by 5 bases, with 14 bases between. CDR3 sequence: CATKGRGETQYF. In nucleotides, the CDR3 is TGTGCCACCAAAGGGAGAGGGGAGACCCAGTACTTC.

The V and J genes are TRBV7-8 and TRBJ1-5; D is possibly TRBD1 (6 bases). The V end lost 5 bases, the J end lost 14 bases, and 19 bases lay between the germline ends. Germline CDR1 SGHVS, CDR2 FQNEAQ. This CDR3 has 13 residues. CDR3: CASSHRAESYEHF. CDR3 bases: TGTGCCAGCAGCCACAGGGCCGAATCCTACGAGCATTTT.

J is TRBJ2-7 and V is TRBV6-5, with D possibly TRBD2 on 6 matching bases. The V gene lost 4 bases and the J gene lost 2 bases, with 9 bases spanning the gap. CDR1 and CDR2 (germline): MNHEY, SVGAGI. The length of the CDR3 is 13 residues. CDR3 DNA sequence: TGTGCCAGCAGTTCGCGGGACCCCTACGAGCAGTACTTC. Protein sequence: CASSSRDPYEQYF.

To note about this clonotype: This clone may be a read error of a much larger clone one base away. The rearrangement links TRBV12-5 to TRBJ2-5; TRBD1 agrees at 9 bases. Germline values: CDR1 LGHNT, CDR2 FRNRAP. The CDR3 spans 14 residues. CDR3 sequence reads: CASTDRGGKETRYF. As DNA, the CDR3 is TGTGCCAGCACTGACAGGGGGGGTAAAGAGACCCGGTACTTC.

The gene calls are TRBV29-1 and TRBJ2-7; D uncertain. Germline CDR1 SQVTM, CDR2 ANQGSEA. Trimming took off 8 bases at V and 7 bases at J, with 15 bases between the two ends. The CDR3 is made up of 11 amino acids. The CDR3 here is CSQETYREQYF. The CDR3 nucleotides read TGCAGCCAAGAGACGTATCGAGAGCAGTACTTC.

This clonotype was seen a single time. The CDR3 DNA reads TGTGCCAGCAGTGAAGCGGGGCTGCCAGAGACCCAGTACTTC. Translation gives CASSEAGLPETQYF. V usage is TRBV6-1 and J usage is TRBJ2-5, with D tentatively TRBD1 (5 bases). Germline CDR1 is MNHNS and CDR2 is SASEGT. The CDR3 covers 14 residues. Deletions cut 0 bases from V and 4 bases from J, with 9 bases between.

The chain is built from TRBV11-2 and TRBJ2-5; D is possibly TRBD1 (7 bases). Germline V gives CDR1 SGHAT, CDR2 FQNNGV. V gave up 5 bases and J gave up 4 bases, with 14 bases separating them. This CDR3 has 14 amino acids. The CDR3 bases are TGTGCCAGCAGCGCAGGGGGAGGAGTAGAGACCCAGTACTTC. This encodes CASSAGGGVETQYF.

The genes are TRBV15 and TRBJ2-7; D uncertain. The germline V and J ends were trimmed by 3 bases and 6 bases, with 9 bases remaining between them. The V gene's germline CDR1 is LNHNV and CDR2 YYDKDF (reference sequence). This CDR3 region has 12 residues. The CDR3 sequence is CATSSSRVEQYF. CDR3 coding DNA: TGTGCCACCAGCAGCTCCCGCGTCGAGCAGTACTTC.

Worth noting for this clonotype: The germline gene is not matched at one end of the junction; a read error may be the cause. The chain is built from TRBV6-1 and TRBJ2-6; 8 nucleotides line up with TRBD2. This CDR3 is 17 amino acids long. The V gene's germline CDR1 is MNHNS and CDR2 SASEGT. The CDR3 protein is CASSYSHGTGGANILTF. CDR3 DNA: TGTGCCAGCAGTTACTCGCACGGGACGGGAGGGGCCAACATCCTGACTTTC.

This clonotype was recorded many times. This chain joins TRBV20-1 and TRBJ1-4; D might be TRBD1 (5 bases). From germline, CDR1 is DFQATT and CDR2 SNEGSKA (reference sequence). V lost 4 bases and J 4 bases, leaving 10 bases between the germline ends. The CDR3 is made up of 13 amino acids. The CDR3 DNA follows: TGCAGTGCTATCCGGGACCTTAATGAAAAACTGTTTTTT. It encodes CSAIRDLNEKLFF.

There are many counts of this clonotype. The V gene is TRBV20-1, the J gene TRBJ2-7; D might be TRBD2 (6 bases). The CDR3 runs to 14 residues. Germline CDR1 reads DFQATT; CDR2 reads SNEGSKA (reference sequence). V was clipped by 1 base and J by 4 bases, with 14 bases between them. This CDR3 is CSARGLVRLYEQYF. The CDR3 bases are TGCAGTGCTAGAGGACTAGTCCGACTATACGAGCAGTACTTC.

This clonotype was counted at least ten times. The rearrangement joins TRBV29-1 to TRBJ1-3; 7 nucleotides agree with TRBD1. The CDR3 contains 14 residues. Per the germline V gene, CDR1 is SQVTM and CDR2 is ANQGSEA. V shed 6 bases, J shed 0 bases, and the junction held 5 bases outside the gene matches. The CDR3 region is CSVGGQNSGNTIYF. CDR3 nucleotides: TGCAGCGTGGGGGGACAGAACTCTGGAAACACCATATATTTT.

This rearrangement joins TRBV6-1 to TRBJ1-3; D may be TRBD1 (5 bases). The CDR3 contains 13 residues. The ends were cut back, 6 bases at V and 4 bases at J, with 10 bases in the middle. The germline gives CDR1 MNHNS, CDR2 SASEGT. The CDR3 DNA reads as TGTGCCAGCAGGAACGGGGCAGGAAACACCATATATTTT. Translated: CASRNGAGNTIYF.

V and J are TRBV7-2 and TRBJ2-7, with 9 bases lining up with TRBD1. The germline CDR1 and CDR2 sequences are SGHTA and FQGNSA. Losses at the gene ends were 5 bases for V and 6 bases for J; bases not matched to a gene: 14. CDR3 size: 16 residues. DNA of the CDR3: TGTGCCAGCAGCCCTCCCCCCGGGACAGGGAGTCTCGAGCAGTACTTC. It yields the protein CASSPPPGTGSLEQYF.

This clonotype was counted a few times. This chain connects TRBV24-1 to TRBJ2-3, with D unresolved. This CDR3 has 12 amino acids. V was shortened by 7 bases and J by 2 bases, with 6 bases between the two germline ends. Germline CDR1 and CDR2: KGHDR and SFDVKD. The CDR3 nucleotides read TGTGCCACCAGCGGTCCCACAGATACGCAGTATTTT. The encoded protein is CATSGPTDTQYF.

V is TRBV11-1 and J is TRBJ2-2; 9 positions match TRBD1. The CDR3 spans 17 residues. The germline V gene has CDR1 SGHAT and CDR2 FQDESV (reference sequence). Losses at the gene ends were 5 bases for V and 7 bases for J; bases not matched to a gene: 14. CDR3 loop: CASSPLLDRGAIGELFF. CDR3 nucleotides: TGTGCCAGCAGCCCTCTTTTGGACAGGGGAGCGATCGGGGAGCTGTTTTTT.

Note on this clonotype: A much larger clonotype is one base distant, so this may be a read error. This chain links TRBV7-9 with TRBJ2-7; D is ambiguous. The CDR3 contains 12 residues. Trimming pared 3 bases from V and 7 bases from J, leaving 10 bases between. Germline V CDR1 and CDR2: SEHNR, FQNEAQ (reference sequence). CDR3 residues: CASSLDANEQYF. The CDR3 bases are TGTGCCAGCAGCTTGGACGCCAATGAGCAGTACTTC.

In its sample, this clonotype was seen many times. The rearrangement uses TRBV7-3 and TRBJ1-5, with D perhaps matching TRBD1 (6 bases). The CDR3 spans 13 residues. V lost 7 bases, J lost 3 bases, and 10 bases lay in between. Germline values: CDR1 SGHTA, CDR2 FQGTGA. In DNA form, the CDR3 reads TGTGCCAGCACCAACAGGGCCAATCAGCCCCAGCATTTT. As protein: CASTNRANQPQHF.

This clonotype was seen only a few times. V and J are TRBV18 and TRBJ1-1, with D possibly TRBD1 on 6 matching bases. Trimming took 0 bases from V and 2 from J, leaving 10 bases between them. Germline-derived CDR1 and CDR2 are KGHSH and LQKENI. CDR3 size: 15 residues. The CDR3 bases are TGTGCCAGCTCACCACCGGAGGGGGGAAACACTGAAGCTTTCTTT. Protein: CASSPPEGGNTEAFF.

This clonotype came up many times. V is TRBV29-1 and J is TRBJ1-4; the match to TRBD1 covers 10 bases. The CDR3 length is 13 residues. In germline, CDR1 is SQVTM, CDR2 ANQGSEA. Trimming took 4 bases from V and 10 from J; bases not matched to a gene: 6. CDR3 protein: CSVAGQGIGKLFF. The CDR3 nucleotides are TGCAGCGTTGCGGGACAGGGGATAGGAAAACTGTTTTTT.